This entry lists 19 T cell receptor beta chains sequenced from one sample in a study of regulatory T cells in long-lasting Graves disease. TCR beta libraries were built with iRepertoire HTBI primers and Arm-PCR of CDR3 regions. Via MiXCR, TCRdb re-called the multiplex PCR reads, giving one row per CDR3 protein. The sample consists of 550,000 to 700,000 distinct CDR3 sequences, more than 15% of them appearing once. The time point denotes: newly diagnosed GD, antithyroid drugs for less than 3 months. The TCR library used RNA extracted from PBMCs. The same data also went into a second study, on T cells in Graves' hyperthyroidism and ophthalmopathy.

The sample was peripheral blood mononuclear cells (PBMCs), taken at new diagnosis, from a patient treated with antithyroid drugs. These receptors were obtained from a man between 18 and 35 years old with Graves disease.

This clonotype appeared a few times. This sequence joins TRBV9 and TRBJ1-1; 10 nucleotides line up with TRBD1. CDR3 length: 13 residues. After removal of 4 bases from V and 8 bases from J, the junction contained 5 bases not matched to a gene. Germline CDR1 reads SGDLS; CDR2 reads YYNGEE. CDR3 residues: CASSPRTGGEAFF. The DNA of the CDR3 is TGTGCCAGCAGCCCCCGGACAGGGGGAGAAGCTTTCTTT.

This chain links TRBV25-1 with TRBJ1-2; D is unresolved. Germline V gives CDR1 MGHDK, CDR2 SYGVNS. This CDR3 is built from 13 residues. V was pared by 0 bases and J by 7 bases, with 9 bases between. The CDR3 reads CASSEYSGGGYTF. CDR3 in DNA: TGTGCCAGCAGTGAATATTCTGGCGGTGGCTACACCTTC.

This clonotype was detected many times. This chain links TRBV27 with TRBJ1-5, with D perhaps TRBD1 (6 bases). The V and J ends lost 5 bases and 7 bases respectively, with 30 bases between them. From germline, CDR1 is MNHEY and CDR2 SMNVEV (reference sequence). CDR3 length: 19 residues. CDR3 in amino acids: CASSPQFRPDSPPGQPQHF. DNA for the CDR3: TGTGCCAGCAGTCCACAATTTCGGCCGGACAGTCCTCCTGGGCAGCCCCAGCATTTT.

This chain uses TRBV12-3 or TRBV12-4 with TRBJ1-2; no clear D gene. This CDR3 region has 12 residues. V lost 8 bases to trimming and J lost 2 bases, with 9 bases between them. For the CDR3, the DNA is TGTGCCAGCGGCAACTCAAACTATGGCTACACCTTC. As protein: CASGNSNYGYTF.

V gene TRBV9 combines with J gene TRBJ1-1; tentatively, D is TRBD1 (5 bases). The CDR3 is 18 amino acids. Per germline, CDR1 SGDLS and CDR2 YYNGEE. Trimming cost V 0 bases and J 0 bases, with 18 bases left between them. The CDR3 protein is CASSVVRGVGGMNTEAFF. The CDR3 DNA reads TGTGCCAGCAGCGTAGTGCGTGGGGTCGGGGGAATGAACACTGAAGCTTTCTTT. Drawing the rest from reference TRBV9 and TRBJ1-1, the complete variable domain is DSGVTQTPKHLITATGQRVTLRCSPRSGDLSVYWYQQSLDQGLQFLIQYYNGEERAKGNILERFSAQQFPDLHSELNLSSLELGDSALYFCASSVVRGVGGMNTEAFFGQGTRLTVV.

This clonotype has at least ten counts. The V and J genes are TRBV6-2 or TRBV6-3 and TRBJ1-5, with a possible D match to TRBD1 (6 bases). Germline CDR1 reads MNHEY; CDR2 reads SVGEGT. This CDR3 is built from 14 residues. The CDR3 bases are TGTGCAGTCCGGGGGGCAGGATCCGGTCAGCCCCAGCATTTT. This codes for CAVRGAGSGQPQHF.

This clonotype has at least ten counts. V usage is TRBV7-9 and J usage is TRBJ2-1, with D uncertain. There are 15 residues in the CDR3. V was trimmed by 3 bases and J by 6 bases, leaving 15 bases between them. Germline V CDR1 and CDR2: SEHNR, FQNEAQ (reference sequence). CDR3: CASSFGALRTNEQFF. The DNA of the CDR3 is TGTGCCAGCAGCTTTGGAGCGTTGAGGACCAATGAGCAGTTCTTC. The full variable domain, completed using reference TRBV7-9 and TRBJ2-1, is DTGVSQNPRHKITKRGQNVTFRCDPISEHNRLYWYRQTLGQGPEFLTYFQNEAQLEKSRLLSDRFSAERPKGSFSTLEIQRTEQGDSAMYLCASSFGALRTNEQFFGPGTRLTVL.

This clonotype was seen more than once but under ten times. V is TRBV4-1 and J is TRBJ1-2, with D tentatively TRBD1 (6 bases). The CDR3 totals 13 residues. Per the germline V gene, CDR1 is MGHRA and CDR2 is YSYEKL. V was trimmed by 3 bases and J by 7 bases, leaving 12 bases between them. DNA for the CDR3: TGCGCCAGCAGCCATTCTACAGGGCCTGGCTACACCTTC. It encodes CASSHSTGPGYTF.

Notes on this clonotype: A read error is possible here, since a much larger clone lies one base away. In this CDR3 the conserved last residue, phenylalanine or tryptophan, is missing, so a read error is likely. The chain uses TRBV27 and TRBJ1-6, with D maybe TRBD1 (6 bases). The CDR3 spans 15 residues. Germline V gives CDR1 MNHEY, CDR2 SMNVEV (reference sequence). Trimming stripped 5 bases from V and 10 bases from J, with 18 bases between. CDR3 in DNA: TGTGCCAGCAGTCTGCTTGACAGAGGGGGGTCACCCCTCCACCTT. This translates into CASSLLDRGGSPLHL.

This clonotype was observed a single time. The V gene is TRBV28, the J gene TRBJ1-2; 9 nucleotides line up with TRBD1. This CDR3 region has 13 residues. Germline assignment: CDR1 MDHEN and CDR2 SYDVKM. V gave up 3 bases and J gave up 8 bases; unmatched junction bases: 4. The CDR3 loop reads CASSFNRGQGYTF. DNA for the CDR3: TGTGCCAGCAGTTTCAACAGGGGGCAAGGCTACACCTTC.

Of note for this clonotype: A much larger clonotype is one base distant, so this may be a read error. J is TRBJ2-5 and V is TRBV12-3 or TRBV12-4, with 10 bases lining up with TRBD2. The CDR3 sequence is 16 residues long. J gave up 11 bases and V 7 bases, and 19 bases lay outside the gene matches. The CDR3 nucleotides read TGTGCCAGCACCACACCCGGGACTAGCGCGAACAATGAGCAGTACTTC. Translated, it gives CASTTPGTSANNEQYF.

The table lists this clonotype with a few counts. The chain is built from TRBV15 and TRBJ1-6, with TRBD1 as a possible D gene (5 bases). V was shortened by 1 base and J by 5 bases, with 12 bases between the two germline ends. This CDR3 is 16 amino acids long. The germline gives CDR1 LNHNV, CDR2 YYDKDF (reference sequence). The CDR3 loop reads CATSRGTGGDNSPLHF. DNA for the CDR3: TGTGCCACCAGCAGAGGGACGGGGGGGGATAATTCACCCCTCCACTTT.

This chain links TRBV3-1 with TRBJ1-5; no firm D call. CDR1 is LGHDT, CDR2 YNNKEL, per germline (reference sequence). The CDR3 is made up of 13 amino acids. V lost 4 bases and J 5 bases, leaving 9 bases between the germline ends. CDR3 residues: CASSRTRHQPQHF. As DNA, the CDR3 is TGTGCCAGCAGCCGAACAAGGCATCAGCCCCAGCATTTT.

This clonotype was recorded at least ten times. The chain combines TRBV30 with TRBJ2-1; D call uncertain. Germline-derived CDR1 and CDR2 are GTSNPN and SVGIG (reference sequence). The CDR3 has 12 amino acids. Deletions cut 2 bases from V and 16 bases from J, with 18 bases between. In DNA form, the CDR3 reads TGTGCCTGGAGTTTGATGGGTAAACCCCCATTCTTC. Protein sequence: CAWSLMGKPPFF.

In this sample, this clonotype turned up a few times. The genes are TRBV15 and TRBJ1-4; D is possibly TRBD1 (5 bases). Trimming took off 0 bases at V and 5 bases at J, with 10 bases between the two ends. Germline V gives CDR1 LNHNV, CDR2 YYDKDF (reference sequence). The CDR3 is made up of 15 amino acids. DNA of the CDR3: TGTGCCACCAGCAGAGAGGACATACAAAATGAAAAACTGTTTTTT. Its protein product is CATSREDIQNEKLFF.

This clonotype has a handful of counts. A read error may explain this, as a much larger clone is one base away. The rearrangement joins TRBV7-6 to TRBJ2-1, with a weak D call TRBD1 (6 bases). The CDR3 loop spans 15 amino acids. Germline V gene lookup returns CDR1 SGHVS and CDR2 FNYEAQ. The CDR3 region is CAGSLGGTSYNEQFF. In DNA form, the CDR3 reads TGTGCCGGCAGCTTAGGTGGGACAAGCTACAATGAGCAGTTCTTC. Drawing the rest from reference TRBV7-6 and TRBJ2-1, the complete variable domain is GAGVSQSPRYKVTKRGQDVALRCDPISGHVSLYWYRQALGQGPEFLTYFNYEAQQDKSGLPNDRFSAERPEGSISTLTIQRTEQRDSAMYRCAGSLGGTSYNEQFFGPGTRLTVL.

Comment on this clonotype: A much larger clone lies one base from this, so it may be a read error. The conserved final phenylalanine or tryptophan is absent from the CDR3, which likely points to a read error. V usage is TRBV6-5 and J usage is TRBJ2-1; TRBD2 agrees at 9 bases. Trimming removed 2 bases from V and 4 bases from J; junction bases left unmatched: 6. Per germline, CDR1 MNHEY and CDR2 SVGAGI. CDR3 length: 16 amino acids. For the CDR3, the DNA is TGTGCCAGCAGTTACCGGGTTAGCGGGAGTTACAATGAGCAGTTCCTC. This encodes CASSYRVSGSYNEQFL.

This clonotype was counted a few times. The chain employs TRBV2 and TRBJ2-1, with no clear D. The CDR3 has 16 residues. CDR1 is SNHLY and CDR2 is FYNNEI in the germline V gene. Trimming took off 7 bases at V and 2 bases at J, with 18 bases between the two ends. CDR3 DNA sequence: TGTGCCAGCATTGCTATAGACGTAGGCACCTACAATGAGCAGTTCTTC. Encoded protein: CASIAIDVGTYNEQFF.

This clonotype was counted ten times or more. V usage is TRBV27 and J usage is TRBJ2-7; 9 nucleotides match TRBD1. The CDR3 extends over 15 amino acids. CDR1 MNHEY and CDR2 SMNVEV come from the germline V gene (reference sequence). After removal of 5 bases from V and 4 bases from J, the junction contained 9 bases not matched to a gene. The CDR3 nucleotides read TGTGCCAGCAGTCCACGGGACAGGGTGTCTTACGAGCAGTACTTC. It codes for CASSPRDRVSYEQYF.